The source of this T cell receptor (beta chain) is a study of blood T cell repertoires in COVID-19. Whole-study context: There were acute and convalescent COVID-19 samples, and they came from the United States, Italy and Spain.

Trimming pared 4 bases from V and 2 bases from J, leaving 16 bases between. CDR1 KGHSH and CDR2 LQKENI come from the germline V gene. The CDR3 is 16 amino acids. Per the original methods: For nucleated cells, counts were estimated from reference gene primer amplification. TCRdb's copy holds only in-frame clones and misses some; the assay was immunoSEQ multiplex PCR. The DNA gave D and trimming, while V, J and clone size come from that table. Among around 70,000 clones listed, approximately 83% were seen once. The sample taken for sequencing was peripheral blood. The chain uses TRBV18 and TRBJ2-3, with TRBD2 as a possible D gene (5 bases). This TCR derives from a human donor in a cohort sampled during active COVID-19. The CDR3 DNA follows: TGTGCCAGCTCACTGTTCCCCCCAGCGGACACAGATACGCAGTATTTT. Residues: CASSLFPPADTDTQYF.